Each of the 5 T cell receptor beta chains below was sequenced from the same sample in a study of T cell repertoires in cytomegalovirus infection. TCRdb called the reads again in MiXCR, with one record for every CDR3 protein. The sample has tens of thousands of distinct CDR3 sequences; just under 4% are singletons. The material sequenced was PBMCs. The receptors shown here come from a human donor in good health (CMV status not recorded). Some clones in this sample may be carry-over from other donors' samples.

This clonotype was picked up many times. The CDR3 loop reads CASTIGQKNTEAFF. The CDR3 bases are TGTGCCAGCACCATCGGGCAGAAGAACACTGAAGCTTTCTTT. The chain employs TRBV7-2 and TRBJ1-1; D unclear. The V end was cut by 7 bases, the J end by 1 base, with 13 bases between. CDR1 and CDR2 (germline): SGHTA, FQGNSA. The CDR3 extends over 14 amino acids.

This clonotype was recorded many times. The chain joins TRBV19 to TRBJ1-2, with TRBD1 matching over 7 bases. V lost 7 bases to trimming and J lost 2 bases; unmatched junction nucleotides: 7. The CDR3 is 14 residues long. The germline CDR1 and CDR2 sequences are LNHDA and SQIVND (reference sequence). The CDR3 is CASTGQAANYGYTF. Written as DNA, the CDR3 is TGTGCCAGTACTGGACAGGCGGCCAACTATGGCTACACCTTC.

This clonotype was observed at least ten times. The rearrangement joins TRBV18 to TRBJ2-7, with D perhaps given as TRBD1 or TRBD2 (5 bases each). Trimming stripped 2 bases from V and 0 bases from J, with 14 bases between. Germline CDR1 reads KGHSH; CDR2 reads LQKENI. The CDR3 contains 16 residues. Here the CDR3 reads CASSPGTGRSSYEQYF. DNA of the CDR3: TGTGCCAGCTCACCAGGAACGGGACGGAGCTCCTACGAGCAGTACTTC.

This clonotype was observed many times. The V call is TRBV11-3, the J call TRBJ2-3, with 9 bases lining up with TRBD2. The CDR3 loop spans 16 amino acids. J was trimmed by 6 bases and V by 4 bases; bases with no gene match: 11. CDR1 SGHNT and CDR2 YENEEA come from the germline V gene. CDR3 nucleotide sequence: TGTGCCAGCAGCTCTAGAGGTAGCGGGAGTGTGGATACGCAGTATTTT. This sequence encodes CASSSRGSGSVDTQYF.

By sample fraction, this clonotype is medium-sized (0.01 to 0.1%). This sequence joins TRBV7-8 and TRBJ2-7, with D hard to call. This CDR3 spans 13 amino acids. V was pared by 3 bases and J by 7 bases, with 13 bases between. CDR1 is SGHVS and CDR2 is FQNEAQ in the germline V gene. The chain's CDR3 is CASSFEGPREQYF. The CDR3 DNA follows: TGTGCCAGCAGCTTCGAAGGGCCGAGGGAGCAGTACTTC.